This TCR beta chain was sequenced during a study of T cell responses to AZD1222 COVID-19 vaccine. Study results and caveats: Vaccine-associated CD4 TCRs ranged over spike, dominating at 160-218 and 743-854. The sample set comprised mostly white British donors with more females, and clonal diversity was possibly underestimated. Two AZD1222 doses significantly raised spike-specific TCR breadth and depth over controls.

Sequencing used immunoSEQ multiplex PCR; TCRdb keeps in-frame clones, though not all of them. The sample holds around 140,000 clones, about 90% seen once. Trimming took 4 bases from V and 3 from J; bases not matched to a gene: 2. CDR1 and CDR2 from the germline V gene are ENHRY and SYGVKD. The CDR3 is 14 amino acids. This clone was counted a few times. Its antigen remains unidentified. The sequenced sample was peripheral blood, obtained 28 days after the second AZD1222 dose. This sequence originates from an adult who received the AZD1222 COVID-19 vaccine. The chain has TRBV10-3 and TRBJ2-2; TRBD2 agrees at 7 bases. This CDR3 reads CAISGTRDTGELFF. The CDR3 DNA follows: TGTGCCATCAGTGGGACTAGGGACACCGGGGAGCTGTTTTTT.